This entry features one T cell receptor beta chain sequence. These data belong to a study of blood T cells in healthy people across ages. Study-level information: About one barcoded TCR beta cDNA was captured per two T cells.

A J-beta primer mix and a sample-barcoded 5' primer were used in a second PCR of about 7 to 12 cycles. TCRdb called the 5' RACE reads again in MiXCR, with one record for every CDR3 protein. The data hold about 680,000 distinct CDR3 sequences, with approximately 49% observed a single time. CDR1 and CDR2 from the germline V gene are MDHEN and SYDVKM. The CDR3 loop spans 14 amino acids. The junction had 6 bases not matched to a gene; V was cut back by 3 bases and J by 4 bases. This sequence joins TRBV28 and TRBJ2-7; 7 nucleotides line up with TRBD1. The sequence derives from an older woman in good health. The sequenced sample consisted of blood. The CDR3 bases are TGTGCCAGCAGTTTCGCCAGGGGGTCTTACGAGCAGTACTTC. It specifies CASSFARGSYEQYF. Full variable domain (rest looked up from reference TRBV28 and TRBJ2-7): DVKVTQSSRYLVKRTGEKVFLECVQDMDHENMFWYRQDPGLGLRLIYFSYDVKMKEKGDIPEGYSVSREKKERFSLILESASTNQTSMYLCASSFARGSYEQYFGPGTRLTVT.